This T cell receptor beta chain came from a study of blood T cell repertoires in COVID-19. Clones were read by immunoSEQ multiplex PCR, and TCRdb kept only the in-frame ones, dropping some. This table holds tens of thousands of clones, more than 80% found once. Trimming took 3 bases from V and 5 from J; bases not matched to a gene: 6. The CDR3 consists of 14 residues. CDR1 SGHAT and CDR2 FQNNGV come from the germline V gene. Sample: peripheral blood. V and J are TRBV11-2 and TRBJ1-1; 7 nucleotides match TRBD1. The source is a male donor with active COVID-19. CDR3 loop: CASSFRTGVTEAFF. As DNA, the CDR3 is TGTGCCAGCAGCTTCCGGACAGGTGTAACTGAAGCTTTCTTT.